This T cell receptor (beta chain) comes out of a study of cytomegalovirus exposure and HLA in healthy donors. Germline-derived CDR1 and CDR2 are SGHAT and FQNNGV. With 3 bases clipped from V and 4 bases from J, the junction kept 5 bases outside the gene matches. CDR3 length equals 15 residues. Primers for the PCR totalled 60 Vbeta and 13 Jbeta. The table came from immunoSEQ multiplex PCR; TCRdb's copy has only in-frame clones and leaves some out. This sample carries under 120,000 clones, around two thirds of them seen once, and the ten largest clones take around 4%. A remark on this clone: Its cognate antigen is unknown.

Whole-study findings and limits: There was a cluster of highly shared sequence variants that was likely a sequencing artifact. Later analysis identified a missense DCLRE1C variant that was linked to TCR beta V- and J-gene trimming. Per a prior analysis, the majority of TCR beta V segments were productive roughly 90% or roughly 30% of the time.

This TCR was recovered from a man between 25 and 39 years old in good health and CMV-seropositive. The rearrangement links TRBV11-2 to TRBJ2-1; TRBD2 aligns across 8 bases. Specimen: PBMCs. The DNA for the CDR3 is TGTGCCAGCAGCTTGGGACTAGAGGCTTACAATGAGCAGTTCTTC. Protein: CASSLGLEAYNEQFF.